This T cell receptor beta chain is from a study of blood T cells in healthy people across ages. Points on this clonotype: Its antigen is not identified.

A second PCR, run for about 6 to 12 cycles, used a sample-barcoded 5' primer plus a J-beta primer mix. From each sample, at least 2.5 million paired-end reads containing CDR3 were obtained. TCRdb used MiXCR to reprocess the 5' RACE reads, holding one entry per CDR3 protein. The sample records more than 500,000 distinct CDR3 sequences, about 25% being singletons. General observations from the study: TCR beta diversity per million T cells fell roughly linearly with age. The study regarded diversity estimates from one million T cells as underestimates.

Healthy Russian Caucasian donors spanned ages about 6 to 95 years. The sequence was obtained from a woman between 65 and 79 years old in good health. Specimen: blood.

The CDR3 here is CSASTGGEDTEAFF. The CDR3 region has the DNA TGCAGTGCTAGCACAGGGGGGGAAGACACTGAAGCTTTCTTT. The chain couples TRBV20-1 to TRBJ1-1; 8 bases line up with TRBD1. Germline V gene sequence: CDR1 DFQATT, CDR2 SNEGSKA (reference sequence). This CDR3 contains 14 residues. The V and J ends lost 3 bases and 3 bases, in that order; junction bases with no gene match: 6.